This T cell receptor beta chain derives from a study of blood T cell repertoires in COVID-19. Original data processing: Amplification of reference gene primers was used by the study to estimate nucleated cell counts. Sequencing was performed with immunoSEQ multiplex PCR; in TCRdb, only in-frame clones are kept and a portion is missing. D and trimming come from the DNA, and the V and J calls and clone size come from that table. There are some 200,000 clones in the sample; roughly 94% occur only once, and 0.76% lies in the top ten. During active infection, Seattle patients enrolled and were then monitored through disease. There are 20 residues in the CDR3. CDR1 and CDR2 (germline): SGHVT, SQSDAQ. V was clipped by 5 bases and J by 6 bases; unmatched bases: 25.

The chain couples TRBV7-4 to TRBJ1-1; 9 positions agree with TRBD1. Sample: peripheral blood. This receptor was obtained from a man in his thirties or forties with COVID-19, enrolled during active disease. The CDR3 sequence: CASSQTVESFRGQGISEAFF. The DNA of the CDR3 is TGTGCCAGCAGCCAGACGGTGGAAAGCTTTAGGGGACAGGGTATTTCTGAAGCTTTCTTT.